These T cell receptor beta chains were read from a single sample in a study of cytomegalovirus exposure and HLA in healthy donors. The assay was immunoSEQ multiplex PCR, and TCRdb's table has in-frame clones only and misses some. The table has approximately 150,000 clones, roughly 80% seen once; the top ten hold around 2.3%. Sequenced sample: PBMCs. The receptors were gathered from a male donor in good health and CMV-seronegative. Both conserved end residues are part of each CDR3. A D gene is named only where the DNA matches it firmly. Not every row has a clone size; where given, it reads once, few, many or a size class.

CASSLLGPTEAFF TGTGCCAGCAGCCTACTAGGGCCCACTGAAGCTTTCTTT TRBJ1-1 . . TRBV5-6
CASSLEGTANYEQYF TGTGCCAGCAGCTTAGAGGGGACAGCCAACTACGAGCAGTACTTC TRBJ2-7 TRBD1 . TRBV7-6
CASSLNGEGGYTF TGTGCCAGCAGCTTGAATGGGGAGGGTGGCTACACCTTC TRBJ1-2 . . TRBV11-2
CASSISYSDYGYTF TGTGCCAGTAGTATCTCCTATAGTGACTATGGCTACACCTTC TRBJ1-2 . . TRBV19
CASSTGGTNEKLFF TGTGCCAGTAGTACAGGGGGGACTAATGAAAAACTGTTTTTT TRBJ1-4 TRBD1 . TRBV19
CATMPTGGWNTEAFF TGTGCCACCATGCCAACAGGGGGATGGAACACTGAAGCTTTCTTT TRBJ1-1 TRBD1 . TRBV15
CASSRGGGYYNEQFF TGTGCCAGCAGCAGAGGGGGGGGGTATTACAATGAGCAGTTCTTC TRBJ2-1 . . TRBV14
CASSLSTGATNEKLFF TGTGCCAGCAGCTTGAGCACGGGTGCAACTAATGAAAAACTGTTTTTT TRBJ1-4 . . TRBV5-4
CASSRPQGNTIYF TGCGCCAGCAGCCGCCCTCAGGGGAACACCATATATTTT TRBJ1-3 . . TRBV4-1
CASSVRGQQETQYF TGTGCCAGCAGCGTTAGGGGACAACAAGAGACCCAGTACTTC TRBJ2-5 . once TRBV9
CASSLTQTSGFSYEQYF TGTGCCAGCAGCTTAACCCAGACTAGCGGGTTCTCCTACGAGCAGTACTTC TRBJ2-7 TRBD2 . TRBV11-2
CASSVGPQGTYEQYF TGTGCCAGCAGCGTAGGTCCTCAGGGAACCTACGAGCAGTACTTC TRBJ2-7 . . TRBV9
CASEPGQSYEQYF TGTGCCAGCGAGCCGGGACAGTCCTACGAGCAGTACTTC TRBJ2-7 TRBD1 . TRBV6-1
CASGLSSGANVLTF TGCGCCAGCGGACTTAGCTCTGGGGCCAACGTCCTGACTTTC TRBJ2-6 . few TRBV5-1